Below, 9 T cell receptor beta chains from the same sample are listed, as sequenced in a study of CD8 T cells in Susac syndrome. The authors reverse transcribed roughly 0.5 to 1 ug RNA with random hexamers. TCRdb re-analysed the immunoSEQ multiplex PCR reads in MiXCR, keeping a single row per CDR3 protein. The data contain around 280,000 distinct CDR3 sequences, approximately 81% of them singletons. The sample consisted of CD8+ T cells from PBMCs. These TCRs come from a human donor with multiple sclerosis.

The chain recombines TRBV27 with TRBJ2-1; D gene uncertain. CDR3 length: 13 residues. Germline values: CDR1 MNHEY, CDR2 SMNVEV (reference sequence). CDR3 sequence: CASCKGFYNEQFF. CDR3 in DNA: TGTGCGAGCTGTAAGGGATTCTACAATGAGCAGTTCTTC.

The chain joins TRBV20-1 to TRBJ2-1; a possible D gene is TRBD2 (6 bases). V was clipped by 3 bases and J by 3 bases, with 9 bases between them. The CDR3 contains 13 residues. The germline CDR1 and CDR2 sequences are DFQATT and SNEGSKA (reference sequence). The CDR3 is CSARGGDYNEQFF. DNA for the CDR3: TGCAGTGCTAGGGGGGGTGACTACAATGAGCAGTTCTTC.

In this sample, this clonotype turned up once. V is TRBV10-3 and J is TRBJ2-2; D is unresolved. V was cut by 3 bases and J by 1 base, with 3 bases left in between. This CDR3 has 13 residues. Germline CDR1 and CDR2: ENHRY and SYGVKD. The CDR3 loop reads CAISEENTGELFF. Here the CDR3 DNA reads TGTGCCATCAGTGAAGAGAACACCGGGGAGCTGTTTTTT.

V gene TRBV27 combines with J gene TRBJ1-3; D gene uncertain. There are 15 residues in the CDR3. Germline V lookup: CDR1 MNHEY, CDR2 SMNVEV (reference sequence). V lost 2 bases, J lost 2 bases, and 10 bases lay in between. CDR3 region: CASSLESGPGNTIYF. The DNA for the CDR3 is TGTGCCAGCAGTTTAGAATCCGGACCTGGAAACACCATATATTTT.

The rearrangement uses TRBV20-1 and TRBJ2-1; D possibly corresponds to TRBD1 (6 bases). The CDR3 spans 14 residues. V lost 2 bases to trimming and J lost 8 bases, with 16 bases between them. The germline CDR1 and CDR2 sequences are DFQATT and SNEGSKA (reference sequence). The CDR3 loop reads CSARPTYRDDEQFF. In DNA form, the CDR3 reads TGCAGTGCTAGACCCACCTACAGGGACGATGAGCAGTTCTTC.

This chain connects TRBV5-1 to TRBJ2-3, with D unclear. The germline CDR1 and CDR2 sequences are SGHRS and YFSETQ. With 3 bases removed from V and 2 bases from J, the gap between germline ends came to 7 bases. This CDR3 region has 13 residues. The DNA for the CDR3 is TGCGCCAGCAGCTCCGAGGCCACAGATACGCAGTATTTT. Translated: CASSSEATDTQYF.

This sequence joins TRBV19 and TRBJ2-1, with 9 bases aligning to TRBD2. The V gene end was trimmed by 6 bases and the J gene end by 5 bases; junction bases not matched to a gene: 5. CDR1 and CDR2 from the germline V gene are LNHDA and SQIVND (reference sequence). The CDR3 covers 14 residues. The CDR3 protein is CASSPRLADNEQFF. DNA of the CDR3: TGTGCCAGTAGCCCGAGACTAGCGGACAATGAGCAGTTCTTC.

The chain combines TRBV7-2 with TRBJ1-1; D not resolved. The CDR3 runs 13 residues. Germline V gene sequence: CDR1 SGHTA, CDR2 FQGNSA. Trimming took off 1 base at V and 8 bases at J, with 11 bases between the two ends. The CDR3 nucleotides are TGTGCCAGCAGCTTAGTGGACTACCGGGAAGCTTTCTTT. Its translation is CASSLVDYREAFF.

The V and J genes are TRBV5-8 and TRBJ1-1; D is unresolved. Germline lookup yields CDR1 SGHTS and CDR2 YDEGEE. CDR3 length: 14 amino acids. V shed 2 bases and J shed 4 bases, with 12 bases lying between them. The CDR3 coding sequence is TGTGCCAGCAGCTTATCCGCGATGAGCACTGAAGCTTTCTTT. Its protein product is CASSLSAMSTEAFF.